What follows are 18 T cell receptor beta chains derived from one specimen sequenced in a study of long-term antiretroviral therapy in people with HIV. With survey level as its setting, the immunoSEQ assay was v3.0. The data were produced by immunoSEQ multiplex PCR, yet TCRdb's version contains in-frame clones alone and is incomplete. The data contain fewer than 40,000 clones, approximately 97% of them singletons. The sequences come from unsorted PBMCs, collected 6.9 years after starting antiretroviral therapy. Source of these receptors: a man aged 25 to 40 with HIV.

The chain carries TRBV6-6 and TRBJ1-2; 7 positions agree with TRBD1. V shed 7 bases, J shed 7 bases, and the junction held 9 bases outside the gene matches. Per the germline V gene, CDR1 is MNHNY and CDR2 is SVGAGI (reference sequence). This CDR3 contains 13 residues. The CDR3 loop is CASTLDRVGGYTF. CDR3 nucleotide sequence: TGTGCCAGCACCCTTGACAGGGTAGGTGGCTACACCTTC.

The gene calls are TRBV5-1 and TRBJ1-2; D is perhaps TRBD1 (5 bases). CDR3 length: 13 residues. CDR1 is SGHRS, CDR2 YFSETQ, per germline. The germline V and J ends were trimmed by 4 bases and 8 bases, with 15 bases remaining between them. DNA for the CDR3: TGCGCCAGCAGCCCATGGCCGGGGCGCGGCTACACCTTC. Its protein is CASSPWPGRGYTF. The variable domain in full, with the rest retrieved from reference TRBV5-1 and TRBJ1-2, is KAGVTQTPRYLIKTRGQQVTLSCSPISGHRSVSWYQQTPGQGLQFLFEYFSETQRNKGNFPGRFSGRQFSNSRSEMNVSTLELGDSALYLCASSPWPGRGYTFGSGTRLTVV.

This sequence joins TRBV2 and TRBJ1-5, with D uncertain. The germline gives CDR1 SNHLY, CDR2 FYNNEI. The CDR3 is 15 residues long. The V and J ends lost 3 bases and 6 bases respectively, with 15 bases between them. CDR3 sequence (DNA): TGTGCCAGCAGTGATAAGACGGAGGGAGGTCAGCCCCAGCATTTT. It is translated as CASSDKTEGGQPQHF.

The gene calls are TRBV5-1 and TRBJ2-1; 9 positions agree with TRBD2. This CDR3 has 15 residues. V gave up 0 bases and J gave up 9 bases; unmatched junction bases: 7. Germline values: CDR1 SGHRS, CDR2 YFSETQ. The CDR3 protein is CASSLAVSGSGEQFF. CDR3 nucleotides: TGCGCCAGCAGCTTGGCCGTTAGCGGGAGTGGTGAGCAGTTCTTC.

The V gene is TRBV4-3, the J gene TRBJ2-7; maybe TRBD1 (6 bases). Trimming removed 4 bases from V and 4 bases from J, with 14 bases in between. Germline CDR1 LGHNA, CDR2 YSLEER. The CDR3 is 14 residues long. CDR3 sequence (DNA): TGCGCCAGCAGCCGTGCCTCGGACAGTTACGAGCAGTACTTC. Its protein is CASSRASDSYEQYF.

CDR3 residues: CASIGQGAGGSPLHF. In DNA, the CDR3 is TGTGCCAGCATTGGACAGGGGGCCGGTGGTTCACCCCTCCACTTT. The chain carries TRBV6-1 and TRBJ1-6; 11 bases map to TRBD1. V shed 7 bases, J shed 9 bases, and the junction held 8 bases outside the gene matches. Per germline, CDR1 MNHNS and CDR2 SASEGT. There are 15 residues in the CDR3.

The chain combines TRBV19 with TRBJ1-5; D unresolved. The CDR3 sequence is 13 residues long. V was clipped by 6 bases and J by 4 bases, with 10 bases between them. Germline-derived CDR1 and CDR2 are LNHDA and SQIVND (reference sequence). The CDR3 DNA is TGTGCCAGTAGAACTCTTGGGAATCAGCCCCAGCATTTT. Translating it yields CASRTLGNQPQHF.

The V and J genes are TRBV12-5 and TRBJ1-1; 9 positions agree with TRBD1. The germline gives CDR1 LGHNT, CDR2 FRNRAP. V shed 6 bases, J shed 5 bases, and the junction held 10 bases outside the gene matches. The CDR3 length is 15 residues. This CDR3 reads CASGRSTGGVTEAFF. In DNA, the CDR3 is TGTGCTAGTGGCAGATCTACAGGGGGCGTTACTGAAGCTTTCTTT.

The V call is TRBV10-3, the J call TRBJ1-5; D is unresolved. V dropped 1 base and J dropped 5 bases, with 18 bases sitting between them. Per germline, CDR1 ENHRY and CDR2 SYGVKD. This CDR3 region has 17 residues. This CDR3 is CAISEYPGSAKDQPQHF. CDR3 sequence (DNA): TGTGCCATCAGTGAGTACCCCGGGTCTGCAAAGGATCAGCCCCAGCATTTT.

This sequence joins TRBV9 and TRBJ2-1; TRBD2 matches 8 bases. J gave up 6 bases and V 2 bases, and 13 bases lay outside the gene matches. CDR3 length: 17 residues. Germline-derived CDR1 and CDR2 are SGDLS and YYNGEE. CDR3 DNA: TGTGCCAGCAGCGTGGGCCCCCCCGGGAGGGGGGGCAATGAGCAGTTCTTC. Translating gives CASSVGPPGRGGNEQFF.

In this sample, this clone turned up once. One junction end does not reproduce the germline sequence, and a read error may be involved. V usage is TRBV7-7 and J usage is TRBJ1-4; D gene ambiguous. This CDR3 has 17 amino acids. Germline V gene sequence: CDR1 SSHAT, CDR2 FNYEAQ (reference sequence). The CDR3 reads CASSSSRGSLTNEKLFF. The DNA of the CDR3 is TGTGCTAGCAGCTCATCCCGTGGCAGTTTAACTAATGAAAAACTGTTTTTT.

The chain links TRBV6-6 to TRBJ1-1; D not certain. The CDR3 consists of 13 residues. Trimming stripped 7 bases from V and 10 bases from J, with 19 bases between. Germline V gene lookup returns CDR1 MNHNY and CDR2 SVGAGI (reference sequence). CDR3 region: CASMGKGDRGAFF. The CDR3 DNA reads TGTGCCAGCATGGGTAAGGGAGACCGCGGAGCTTTCTTT.

This clone was detected only once. The chain combines TRBV6-5 with TRBJ2-2; D remains unclear. The V end lost 6 bases, the J end lost 4 bases, and 12 bases lay between the germline ends. Looked up from germline, CDR1 is MNHEY and CDR2 is SVGAGI. This CDR3 is built from 14 residues. CDR3 nucleotide sequence: TGTGCCAGCAGACCCGGTCTTTTCACCGGGGAGCTGTTTTTT. Translating it yields CASRPGLFTGELFF.

As to this clone: At one end the junction does not follow the germline gene, possibly because of a read error. The chain couples TRBV7-2 to TRBJ2-7; a possible D gene is TRBD1 (7 bases). Germline lookup yields CDR1 SGHTA and CDR2 FQGNSA. This CDR3 contains 15 residues. CDR3 region: CASSLGDRDSHEQYF. The CDR3 DNA is TGTGCCAGCAGCTTAGGCGACAGGGACTCCCACGAGCAGTACTTC.

The V gene is TRBV2, the J gene TRBJ1-2; a weak D match, TRBD1 (6 bases). Germline values: CDR1 SNHLY, CDR2 FYNNEI. This CDR3 contains 14 residues. Trimming pared 4 bases from V and 4 bases from J, leaving 13 bases between. CDR3: CASSVLGAAYGYTF. CDR3 nucleotides: TGTGCCAGCAGTGTTTTGGGGGCGGCCTATGGCTACACCTTC.

The chain couples TRBV27 to TRBJ1-2; D is unclear. V dropped 5 bases and J dropped 7 bases, with 17 bases sitting between them. CDR1 is MNHEY and CDR2 is SMNVEV in the germline V gene (reference sequence). This CDR3 region has 14 residues. The DNA for the CDR3 is TGTGCCAGCAGTCAGTCAAGAGGGAATGGTGGCTACACCTTC. Its protein product is CASSQSRGNGGYTF.

The sample holds one count of this clone. This sequence joins TRBV4-1 and TRBJ2-2, with 8 nucleotides matching TRBD1. In germline, CDR1 is MGHRA, CDR2 YSYEKL. The length of the CDR3 is 15 residues. The trim removed 4 bases at V and 7 bases at J, leaving 8 bases unmatched. CDR3 DNA sequence: TGCGCCAGCAGCCTCCAGGACAGGGCGAACGGGGAGCTGTTTTTT. Encoded protein: CASSLQDRANGELFF.

The chain is built from TRBV29-1 and TRBJ2-7; TRBD2 matches at 7 bases. The trim removed 6 bases at V and 6 bases at J, leaving 14 bases unmatched. The CDR3 runs to 14 residues. Germline V lookup: CDR1 SQVTM, CDR2 ANQGSEA. CDR3 sequence (DNA): TGCAGCGTGGGTCGTCCGGGGGGTCAGGGCGAGCAGTACTTC. Amino acid sequence: CSVGRPGGQGEQYF.